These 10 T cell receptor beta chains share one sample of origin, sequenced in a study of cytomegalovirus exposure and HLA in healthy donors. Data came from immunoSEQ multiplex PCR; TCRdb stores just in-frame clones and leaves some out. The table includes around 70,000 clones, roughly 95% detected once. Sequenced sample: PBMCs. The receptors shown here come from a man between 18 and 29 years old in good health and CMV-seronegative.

This CDR3 is CASSVKEGGVSGANVLTF. The DNA of the CDR3 is TGTGCCAGCAGCGTTAAGGAGGGGGGGGTCTCTGGGGCCAACGTCCTGACTTTC. V usage is TRBV9 and J usage is TRBJ2-6; D might be TRBD2 (7 bases). Trimming removed 2 bases from V and 0 bases from J, with 15 bases in between. CDR3 length: 18 residues. Germline CDR1 and CDR2: SGDLS and YYNGEE.

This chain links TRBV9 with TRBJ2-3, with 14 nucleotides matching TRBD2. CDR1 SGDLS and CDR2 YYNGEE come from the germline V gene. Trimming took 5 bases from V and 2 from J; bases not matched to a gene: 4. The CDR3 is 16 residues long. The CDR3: CASSRLAGGTTDTQYF. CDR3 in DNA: TGTGCCAGCAGTCGACTAGCGGGGGGGACCACAGATACGCAGTATTTT.

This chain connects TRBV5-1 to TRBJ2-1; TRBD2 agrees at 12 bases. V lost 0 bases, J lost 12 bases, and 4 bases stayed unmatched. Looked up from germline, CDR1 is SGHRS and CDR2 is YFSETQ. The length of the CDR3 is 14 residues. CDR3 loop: CASSLDTSGRRQFF. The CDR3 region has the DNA TGCGCCAGCAGCTTGGACACTAGCGGGAGGAGGCAGTTCTTC.

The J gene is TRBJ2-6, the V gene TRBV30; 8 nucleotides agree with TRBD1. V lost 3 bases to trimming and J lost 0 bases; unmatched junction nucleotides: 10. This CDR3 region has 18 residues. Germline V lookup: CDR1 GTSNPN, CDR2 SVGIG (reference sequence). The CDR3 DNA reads TGTGCCTGGAGAGGTTGGGACAGGACTGACTCTGGGGCCAACGTCCTGACTTTC. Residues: CAWRGWDRTDSGANVLTF.

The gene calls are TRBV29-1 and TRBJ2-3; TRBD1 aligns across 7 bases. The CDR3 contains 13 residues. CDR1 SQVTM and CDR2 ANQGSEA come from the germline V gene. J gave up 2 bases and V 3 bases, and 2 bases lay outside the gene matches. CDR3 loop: CSVDGTVTDTQYF. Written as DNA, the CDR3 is TGCAGCGTTGACGGGACAGTCACAGATACGCAGTATTTT.

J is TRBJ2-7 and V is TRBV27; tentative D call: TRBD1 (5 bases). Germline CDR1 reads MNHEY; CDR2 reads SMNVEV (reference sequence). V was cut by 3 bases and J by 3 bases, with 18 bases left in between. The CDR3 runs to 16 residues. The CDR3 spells CASSLSQEHYHYEQYF. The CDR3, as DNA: TGTGCCAGCAGTTTGTCACAGGAACATTACCACTACGAGCAGTACTTC.

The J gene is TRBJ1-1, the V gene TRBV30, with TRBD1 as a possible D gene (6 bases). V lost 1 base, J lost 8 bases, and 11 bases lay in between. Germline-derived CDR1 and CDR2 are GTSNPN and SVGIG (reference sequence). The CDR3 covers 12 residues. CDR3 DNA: TGTGCCTGGAGTGGTACAGGGATAGAAGCTTTCTTT. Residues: CAWSGTGIEAFF.

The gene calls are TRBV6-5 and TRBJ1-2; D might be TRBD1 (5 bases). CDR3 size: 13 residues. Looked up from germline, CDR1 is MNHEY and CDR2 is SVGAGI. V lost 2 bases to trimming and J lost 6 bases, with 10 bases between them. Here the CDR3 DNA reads TGTGCCAGCAGTTACCCCGGGGGGAATGGCTACACCTTC. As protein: CASSYPGGNGYTF.

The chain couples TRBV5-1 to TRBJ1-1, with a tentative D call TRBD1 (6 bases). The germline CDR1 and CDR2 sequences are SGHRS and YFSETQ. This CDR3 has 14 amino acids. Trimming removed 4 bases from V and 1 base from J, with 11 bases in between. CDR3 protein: CASSSRGSNTEAFF. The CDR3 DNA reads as TGCGCCAGCAGCAGCAGGGGATCGAACACTGAAGCTTTCTTT.

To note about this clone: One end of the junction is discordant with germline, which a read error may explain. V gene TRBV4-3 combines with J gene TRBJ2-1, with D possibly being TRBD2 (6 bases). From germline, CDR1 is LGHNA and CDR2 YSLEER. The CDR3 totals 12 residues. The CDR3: CASSRGGGAEIF. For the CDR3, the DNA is TGCGCCAGCAGCCGGGGAGGTGGTGCCGAGATCTTC.